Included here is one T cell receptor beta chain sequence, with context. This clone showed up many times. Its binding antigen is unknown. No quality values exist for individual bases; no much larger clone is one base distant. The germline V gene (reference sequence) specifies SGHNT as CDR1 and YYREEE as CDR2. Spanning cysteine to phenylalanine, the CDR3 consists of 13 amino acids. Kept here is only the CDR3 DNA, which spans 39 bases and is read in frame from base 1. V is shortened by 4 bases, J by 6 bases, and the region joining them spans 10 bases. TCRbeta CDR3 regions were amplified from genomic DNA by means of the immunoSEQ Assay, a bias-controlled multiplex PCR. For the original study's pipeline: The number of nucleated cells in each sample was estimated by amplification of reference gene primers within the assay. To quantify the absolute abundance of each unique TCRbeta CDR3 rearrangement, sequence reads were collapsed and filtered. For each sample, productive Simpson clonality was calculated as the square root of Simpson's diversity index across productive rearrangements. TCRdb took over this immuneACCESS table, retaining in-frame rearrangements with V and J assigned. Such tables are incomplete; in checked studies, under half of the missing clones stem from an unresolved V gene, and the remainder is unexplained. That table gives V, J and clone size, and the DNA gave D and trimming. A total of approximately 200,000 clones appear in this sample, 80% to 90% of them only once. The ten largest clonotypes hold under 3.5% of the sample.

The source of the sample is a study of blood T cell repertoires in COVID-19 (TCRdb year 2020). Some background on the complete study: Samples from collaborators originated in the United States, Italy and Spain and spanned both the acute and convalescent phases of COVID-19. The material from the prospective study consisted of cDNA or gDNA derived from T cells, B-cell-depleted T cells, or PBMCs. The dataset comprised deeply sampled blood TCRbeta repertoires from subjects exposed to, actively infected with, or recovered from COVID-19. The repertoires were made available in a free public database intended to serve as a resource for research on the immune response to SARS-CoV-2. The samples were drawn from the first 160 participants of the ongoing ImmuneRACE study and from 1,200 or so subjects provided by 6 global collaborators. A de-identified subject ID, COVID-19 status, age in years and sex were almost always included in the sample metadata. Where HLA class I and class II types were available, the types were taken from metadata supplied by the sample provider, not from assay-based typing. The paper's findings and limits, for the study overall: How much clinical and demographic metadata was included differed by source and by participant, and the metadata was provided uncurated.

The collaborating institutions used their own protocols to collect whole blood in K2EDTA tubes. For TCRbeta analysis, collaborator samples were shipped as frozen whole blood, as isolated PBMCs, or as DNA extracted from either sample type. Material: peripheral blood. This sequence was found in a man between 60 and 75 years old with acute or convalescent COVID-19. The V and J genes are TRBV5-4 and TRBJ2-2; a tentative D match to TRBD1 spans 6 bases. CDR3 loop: CASSNRVAGELFF. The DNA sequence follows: TGTGCCAGCAGCAACAGGGTAGCCGGGGAGCTGTTTTTT.